Following are 18 T cell receptor beta chains from one sample sequenced in a study of blood T cell repertoires in COVID-19. Libraries were prepared by immunoSEQ multiplex PCR; TCRdb keeps only in-frame clonotypes and omits some of them. The table records a few hundred thousand clones, 90% of them present only once. The sequenced material came from peripheral blood. These receptors all come from an older woman with COVID-19, enrolled during active disease.

The chain has TRBV6-4 and TRBJ2-1; the match to TRBD2 covers 13 bases. Per the germline V gene, CDR1 is MRHNA and CDR2 is SNTAGT. V was clipped by 6 bases and J by 9 bases; unmatched bases: 5. The CDR3 runs to 14 residues. The CDR3 region has the DNA TGTGCCAGCAGGGGGGGACTAGCGGGGAGTGAGCAGTTCTTC. Amino acids: CASRGGLAGSEQFF.

The chain carries TRBV6-5 and TRBJ1-1, with TRBD1 identical over 9 bases. Germline values: CDR1 MNHEY, CDR2 SVGAGI. V was clipped by 7 bases and J by 6 bases; unmatched bases: 6. The CDR3 runs 13 residues. For the CDR3, the DNA is TGTGCCAGCAAGACAGGGGGGTTCGCTGAAGCTTTCTTT. It encodes CASKTGGFAEAFF.

The genes are TRBV2 and TRBJ1-1; tentative D call: TRBD1 (5 bases). Trimming pared 5 bases from V and 0 bases from J, leaving 10 bases between. The CDR3 is 14 amino acids. Germline CDR1 SNHLY, CDR2 FYNNEI. The CDR3 sequence is CASSLAGVNTEAFF. CDR3 nucleotides: TGTGCCAGCAGTTTAGCGGGGGTGAACACTGAAGCTTTCTTT.

The gene calls are TRBV5-1 and TRBJ2-5, with 11 nucleotides matching TRBD2. V trimming: 4 bases; J trimming: 1 base; junction bases outside the gene matches: 9. The CDR3 totals 17 residues. The germline gives CDR1 SGHRS, CDR2 YFSETQ. The CDR3 DNA follows: TGCGCCAGCAGCCTCACCCCTAGCGGGGGGTTCCAAGAGACCCAGTACTTC. Amino acids: CASSLTPSGGFQETQYF.

V and J are TRBV6-1 and TRBJ1-4; D might be TRBD1 (5 bases). With 2 bases removed from V and 4 bases from J, the gap between germline ends came to 8 bases. This CDR3 contains 14 residues. CDR1 is MNHNS, CDR2 SASEGT, per germline. The CDR3 spells CASSERGFNEKLFF. Here the CDR3 DNA reads TGTGCCAGCAGTGAAAGGGGATTTAATGAAAAACTGTTTTTT.

This clone was picked up one time. The chain is built from TRBV6-5 and TRBJ2-7, with D possibly matching TRBD1 (6 bases). The ends were cut back, 6 bases at V and 2 bases at J, with 11 bases in the middle. CDR1 MNHEY and CDR2 SVGAGI come from the germline V gene. The CDR3 runs to 13 residues. In DNA form, the CDR3 reads TGTGCCAGCAGAGGGGACACCCCCTACGAGCAGTACTTC. As protein: CASRGDTPYEQYF.

The J gene is TRBJ1-2, the V gene TRBV7-9; D is perhaps TRBD1 (5 bases). The CDR3 extends over 16 amino acids. V was shortened by 3 bases and J by 2 bases, with 16 bases between the two germline ends. Germline assignment: CDR1 SEHNR and CDR2 FQNEAQ (reference sequence). CDR3 sequence (DNA): TGTGCCAGCAGCTTTCCATGGGGGGGACCAAACTATGGCTACACCTTC. Its translation: CASSFPWGGPNYGYTF. Together with reference TRBV7-9 and TRBJ1-2, the CDR3 gives the full variable domain: DTGVSQNPRHKITKRGQNVTFRCDPISEHNRLYWYRQTLGQGPEFLTYFQNEAQLEKSRLLSDRFSAERPKGSFSTLEIQRTEQGDSAMYLCASSFPWGGPNYGYTFGSGTRLTVV.

The V gene is TRBV5-5, the J gene TRBJ2-6; weak D call: TRBD1 (5 bases). The CDR3 runs to 13 residues. Germline V gives CDR1 SGHKS, CDR2 YYEKEE (reference sequence). Trimming took 0 bases from V and 10 from J, leaving 8 bases between them. DNA for the CDR3: TGTGCCAGCAGCTTGGACAGGCTGAACGTCCTGACTTTC. Its translation is CASSLDRLNVLTF.

The J gene is TRBJ2-4, the V gene TRBV5-1; D is possibly TRBD1 (5 bases). V shed 3 bases and J shed 0 bases, with 13 bases lying between them. This CDR3 is 16 amino acids long. CDR1 and CDR2 (germline): SGHRS, YFSETQ. The CDR3 here is CASSSTSGLAKNIQYF. The CDR3 DNA follows: TGCGCCAGCAGCTCCACATCAGGGCTAGCCAAAAACATTCAGTACTTC. The full variable domain, completed using reference TRBV5-1 and TRBJ2-4, is KAGVTQTPRYLIKTRGQQVTLSCSPISGHRSVSWYQQTPGQGLQFLFEYFSETQRNKGNFPGRFSGRQFSNSRSEMNVSTLELGDSALYLCASSSTSGLAKNIQYFGAGTRLSVL.

The rearrangement uses TRBV9 and TRBJ2-5; 7 bases fit TRBD2. Looked up from germline, CDR1 is SGDLS and CDR2 is YYNGEE. The CDR3 runs 14 residues. The V gene end was trimmed by 3 bases and the J gene end by 1 base; junction bases not matched to a gene: 3. The CDR3, as DNA: TGTGCCAGCAGCGCGGGGAGGGTCCAAGAGACCCAGTACTTC. Translation: CASSAGRVQETQYF.

V usage is TRBV7-2 and J usage is TRBJ1-3, with TRBD1 as a possible D gene (5 bases). V lost 0 bases to trimming and J lost 0 bases, with 9 bases between them. CDR1 and CDR2 from the germline V gene are SGHTA and FQGNSA. This CDR3 comprises 16 residues. The CDR3 loop reads CASSLAGGISGNTIYF. CDR3 coding DNA: TGTGCCAGCAGCTTAGCGGGGGGGATCTCTGGAAACACCATATATTTT.

V gene TRBV29-1 combines with J gene TRBJ1-2, with 9 bases matching TRBD1. This CDR3 has 16 amino acids. The trim removed 7 bases at V and 7 bases at J, leaving 19 bases unmatched. The V gene's germline CDR1 is SQVTM and CDR2 ANQGSEA. The CDR3 loop is CSAFGARGQGRGGYTF. The CDR3 DNA follows: TGCAGCGCATTCGGAGCCCGGGGACAGGGCAGGGGTGGCTACACCTTC.

This clone has just a few counts. This sequence joins TRBV18 and TRBJ1-2, with 12 nucleotides matching TRBD1. CDR3 length equals 16 residues. Germline loops: CDR1 KGHSH, CDR2 LQKENI. With 6 bases clipped from V and 4 bases from J, the junction kept 9 bases outside the gene matches. This CDR3 is CASSPGQGALAYGYTF. CDR3 nucleotides: TGTGCCAGCTCCCCGGGACAGGGGGCGTTGGCCTATGGCTACACCTTC.

The chain employs TRBV3-1 (or the pseudogene TRBV3-2) and TRBJ1-4; D call uncertain. V lost 1 base to trimming and J lost 8 bases, with 14 bases between them. The CDR3 is 15 amino acids. CDR1 and CDR2 (germline): LGHDT, YNNKEL (reference sequence). The CDR3 sequence is CASSQAPAGGEKLFF. The CDR3 DNA sequence: TGTGCCAGCAGCCAAGCCCCCGCAGGAGGGGAAAAACTGTTTTTT.

The V and J genes are TRBV29-1 and TRBJ2-2, with 8 bases fitting TRBD1. V trimming: 3 bases; J trimming: 0 bases; junction bases outside the gene matches: 3. This CDR3 region has 15 residues. Looked up from germline, CDR1 is SQVTM and CDR2 is ANQGSEA. Written as DNA, the CDR3 is TGCAGCGTTGACAGGGGGCTAACGAACACCGGGGAGCTGTTTTTT. The encoded protein is CSVDRGLTNTGELFF.

The chain employs TRBV6-5 and TRBJ1-1; D is perhaps TRBD1 (5 bases). Germline V CDR1 and CDR2: MNHEY, SVGAGI. Trimming took off 2 bases at V and 0 bases at J, with 10 bases between the two ends. CDR3 length: 15 residues. The CDR3 reads CASSYNAGVNTEAFF. In nucleotides, the CDR3 is TGTGCCAGCAGTTACAACGCGGGGGTGAACACTGAAGCTTTCTTT.

With regard to this clone: Other DNA sequences within the sample encode an identical CDR3. The J gene is TRBJ1-1, the V gene TRBV5-1, with D maybe TRBD1 (6 bases). Germline assignment: CDR1 SGHRS and CDR2 YFSETQ. The ends were cut back, 0 bases at V and 1 base at J, with 7 bases in the middle. This CDR3 contains 14 residues. The DNA for the CDR3 is TGCGCCAGCAGCTTGGGACAGGCGAACACTGAAGCTTTCTTT. Protein product: CASSLGQANTEAFF.

J is TRBJ2-7 and V is TRBV2; 9 nucleotides line up with TRBD1. V shed 4 bases, J shed 3 bases, and the junction held 25 bases outside the gene matches. Germline V gives CDR1 SNHLY, CDR2 FYNNEI. The CDR3 runs to 21 residues. CDR3 amino acids: CASSAGRATAGTGSRLYEQYF. The CDR3 coding sequence is TGTGCCAGCAGTGCCGGGCGGGCCACAGCCGGGACAGGGAGTAGACTCTACGAGCAGTACTTC.